This T cell receptor (beta chain) derives from a study of blood T cells in healthy people across ages. Overall study results and limits: Diversity estimates drawn from one million T cells were deemed underestimates. Older individuals had lower TCR beta diversity per million T cells (the decline was roughly linear).

Alongside a J-beta primer mix, a sample-barcoded 5' primer served in a second PCR lasting about 7 to 12 cycles. TCRdb redid the calling of the 5' RACE reads with MiXCR, one entry per CDR3 protein. In the table there are about a million distinct CDR3 sequences, 48% of which are singletons. V gave up 6 bases and J gave up 6 bases, with 11 bases separating them. CDR3 length equals 11 residues. The V gene's germline CDR1 is DFQATT and CDR2 SNEGSKA (reference sequence). With respect to this clonotype: As yet, its antigen is unknown.

The rearrangement joins TRBV20-1 to TRBJ1-1; D is possibly TRBD1 (5 bases). The specimen sequenced was blood. The receptor was isolated from a young man in good health. For the CDR3, the DNA is TGCAGTGCACCGAGCAGGGCTGAAGCTTTCTTT. Translated: CSAPSRAEAFF.